The 3 T cell receptor beta chains below were found in one sample sequenced in a study of vaccination effects on CD4 cells after COVID-19. Measured with immunoSEQ multiplex PCR; TCRdb has only the in-frame clones, and not every one. The sample holds some 40,000 clones; more than 65% are singletons and the top ten take 3.6%. The antigens for these receptors are not known. Following an approximately 11-day culture, CD4+ T cells were purified. From March to December 2020, the person had a SARS-CoV-2 infection that was confirmed by PCR. Vaccine administered to participants consisted of two doses of either BNT162b2 or mRNA-1273. This specimen was CD4+ T cells from PBMCs cultured without peptide, taken after COVID-19 vaccination. These receptors all stem from a human donor who had a prior SARS-CoV-2 infection.

The rearrangement joins TRBV10-3 to TRBJ2-2; perhaps TRBD2 as D (6 bases). V lost 6 bases and J lost 4, with 18 bases in between. This CDR3 has 16 residues. Germline assignment: CDR1 ENHRY and CDR2 SYGVKD. The CDR3 here is CAISGSGGTSTGELFF. For the CDR3, the DNA is TGTGCCATCAGCGGGAGCGGCGGGACGTCCACCGGGGAGCTGTTTTTT.

This clone was picked up a small number of times. J is TRBJ1-6 and V is TRBV3-1 (or the pseudogene TRBV3-2); possibly TRBD1 for D (5 bases). This CDR3 has 14 amino acids. Germline V gives CDR1 LGHDT, CDR2 YNNKEL (reference sequence). Deletions cut 4 bases from V and 5 bases from J, with 9 bases between. This CDR3 reads CASSLRGNNSPLHF. CDR3 bases: TGTGCCAGCAGCCTTCGGGGCAATAATTCACCCCTCCACTTT.

This clone has only a few counts. This chain uses TRBV7-8 with TRBJ2-5, with D unresolved. The germline V and J ends were trimmed by 2 bases and 4 bases, with 11 bases remaining between them. The CDR3 is 14 amino acids. Looked up from germline, CDR1 is SGHVS and CDR2 is FQNEAQ. CDR3 protein: CASSLRSRTETQYF. In DNA, the CDR3 is TGTGCCAGCAGCTTAAGATCTAGGACAGAGACCCAGTACTTC.